This TCR beta chain emerged from a study of human T cells and chemical hapten exposure. Study details: Small pooled library volume differences chiefly drove per-sample TCR yield variation. Findings and caveats of the study: Sensitization with DPC brought no change to TCRs above 1 in 1000 in frequency.

This CDR3 is 12 amino acids long. Per the germline V gene, CDR1 is MNHNS and CDR2 is SASEGT. Trimming pared 8 bases from V and 5 bases from J, leaving 13 bases between. This clonotype has more than one count but fewer than ten. Its specificity is not known. TCRdb fed the RACE reads into MiXCR, producing one record per CDR3 protein. Of under 300,000 distinct CDR3 sequences in the sample, over 8% are singletons; the top ten hold 2% to 2.5%. Specified time point: pre-sensitization, week 0. This sample's treatment: therapeutic diphenylcyclopropenone sensitization with weekly scalp DPC. Every donor had alopecia and was 18 to 70 years old; all were suitable for DPC.

Specimen: whole blood, collected in connection with sensitization to the hapten diphenylcyclopropenone (DPC). The rearrangement uses TRBV6-1 and TRBJ2-7; possibly TRBD1 for D (5 bases). The receptor was derived from a woman in her 40s with alopecia areata. Some clones in this sample may be carry-over from other donors' samples. The CDR3 loop is CASSITRDEQYF. The CDR3, as DNA: TGTGCCAGCTCAATTACCAGGGACGAGCAGTACTTC.